This T cell receptor beta chain stems from a study of Graves' ophthalmopathy and Graves' hyperthyroidism. Study outcomes and limitations: Most thyroid-expanded clonotypes exceeding 0.001 frequency were also found in blood.

CDR3 regions of TCR beta were amplified from RNA transcripts. Second-round multiplex PCR came after first-round RT-PCR with HTBI primers. Each CDR3 protein is one row after TCRdb ran MiXCR on the multiplex PCR reads. Of over 650,000 distinct CDR3 sequences in the sample, about two fifths are singletons; the top ten hold 3% to 4%. A remark on this clonotype: Its antigen is still unknown.

Per germline, CDR1 SGHRS and CDR2 YFSETQ. The CDR3 has 16 residues. V was clipped by 0 bases and J by 0 bases, with 13 bases between them. Ophthalmopathy donors were characterized by moderate-to-severe activity, CAS of at least 3, NOSPECS of at least 4, and duration under 3 months. Clinical symptoms, serum thyroxine, TRAb, thyroid ultrasound and orbital computed tomography determined diagnosis. From fresh peripheral blood, 8 to 10 ml in volume, the PBMCs were obtained. Sequencing was performed on peripheral blood. The sequence came from an adult man with Graves' ophthalmopathy. This chain links TRBV5-1 with TRBJ2-7; no reliable D call. CDR3 amino acids: CASSLDRPLPSYEQYF. The CDR3 bases are TGCGCCAGCAGCTTGGACCGGCCACTCCCCTCCTACGAGCAGTACTTC.